A single sample gave rise to the 28 T cell receptor beta chains below, sequenced in a study of blood T cell repertoires in COVID-19 (dated by TCRdb to 2020 to 2021). The protocol used for the library was the immunoSEQ multiplex PCR assay. This is the immuneACCESS table as TCRdb keeps it, with only in-frame sequences that have V and J called. A part of the clones is gone; compared with another copy, unresolved V genes explain less than half, and the rest is unexplained. Recorded for this sample are 200,000 or so clones; about four fifths of them occurred a single time. 9% to 15% of the sample belongs to the ten largest clones. The sequenced sample consisted of peripheral blood. Receptors originate from a woman over 75 with COVID-19, enrolled during active disease.

For the CDR3, the DNA is TGTGCCAGCAGCTTACAGCGGGTCACAGCCTACGAGCAGTACTTC. Its protein is CASSLQRVTAYEQYF. The rearrangement links TRBV11-2 to TRBJ2-7, with D possibly TRBD2 on 6 matching bases. Germline CDR1 is SGHAT and CDR2 is FQNNGV. Trimming left V 2 bases short and J 2 bases short, with 13 bases between. The CDR3 sequence is 15 residues long.

This clone occurred a few times. The same CDR3 arises from other DNA sequences in this sample as well. V usage is TRBV11-3 and J usage is TRBJ2-2; 10 nucleotides agree with TRBD1. In germline, CDR1 is SGHNT, CDR2 YENEEA. V trimming: 5 bases; J trimming: 5 bases; junction bases outside the gene matches: 5. This CDR3 spans 15 amino acids. The CDR3 DNA reads as TGTGCCAGCAGCCCCCGGACAGGGGGGACCGGGGAGCTGTTTTTT. Translated: CASSPRTGGTGELFF.

The J gene is TRBJ1-3, the V gene TRBV6-6, with D unresolved. Germline V gene lookup returns CDR1 MNHNY and CDR2 SVGAGI (reference sequence). V was clipped by 0 bases and J by 2 bases, with 5 bases between them. The CDR3 runs 14 residues. CDR3 sequence (DNA): TGTGCCAGCAGTTACTCAGACACTGGAAACACCATATATTTT. As protein: CASSYSDTGNTIYF.

The gene calls are TRBV5-1 and TRBJ1-3, with TRBD1 matching 7 bases. Germline CDR1 reads SGHRS; CDR2 reads YFSETQ. The CDR3 runs 15 residues. The trim removed 1 base at V and 4 bases at J, leaving 5 bases unmatched. CDR3 region: CASSLRQGSGNTIYF. Here the CDR3 DNA reads TGCGCCAGCAGCTTGAGACAGGGTTCCGGAAACACCATATATTTT.

The chain employs TRBV27 and TRBJ2-5; D perhaps matches TRBD1 (6 bases). Per the germline V gene, CDR1 is MNHEY and CDR2 is SMNVEV (reference sequence). The CDR3 loop spans 14 amino acids. Trimming removed 5 bases from V and 0 bases from J, with 10 bases in between. DNA for the CDR3: TGTGCCAGCAGTGGGGGCGGGTACCAAGAGACCCAGTACTTC. It yields the protein CASSGGGYQETQYF.

The genes are TRBV7-2 and TRBJ2-5; 11 nucleotides align to TRBD2. V dropped 2 bases and J dropped 4; count of bases not matched to a gene: 6. Germline CDR1 reads SGHTA; CDR2 reads FQGNSA. This CDR3 is 16 amino acids long. CDR3 in amino acids: CASSLSTSGGGETQYF. In DNA, the CDR3 is TGTGCCAGCAGCTTAAGTACTAGCGGGGGAGGAGAGACCCAGTACTTC.

The chain is built from TRBV7-2 and TRBJ2-1, with 9 nucleotides matching TRBD2. With 5 bases clipped from V and 6 bases from J, the junction kept 11 bases outside the gene matches. Germline V gene data show CDR1 as SGHTA and CDR2 as FQGNSA. This CDR3 region has 16 residues. DNA of the CDR3: TGTGCCAGCAGCCAGGCTACGGGACTAGCCCTCAATGAGCAGTTCTTC. This sequence encodes CASSQATGLALNEQFF.

CDR3 amino acids: CASSSLLAGGGQYF. DNA for the CDR3: TGTGCCAGCAGCTCCTTACTAGCGGGAGGGGGCCAGTACTTC. The chain carries TRBV11-2 and TRBJ2-7, with 13 bases identical to TRBD2. V lost 4 bases and J lost 10; bases outside the gene matches: 7. In germline, CDR1 is SGHAT, CDR2 FQNNGV. The CDR3 is 14 residues long.

V usage is TRBV7-9 and J usage is TRBJ1-1; D may be TRBD1 (5 bases). The CDR3 covers 12 residues. Germline assignment: CDR1 SEHNR and CDR2 FQNEAQ (reference sequence). The ends were cut back, 5 bases at V and 7 bases at J, with 11 bases in the middle. The CDR3 is CASSQGGDEAFF. In nucleotides, the CDR3 is TGTGCCAGCAGCCAGGGAGGCGATGAAGCTTTCTTT.

This chain links TRBV19 with TRBJ1-1, with D maybe TRBD1 (5 bases). The CDR3 totals 13 residues. V was trimmed by 4 bases and J by 4 bases, leaving 10 bases between them. Germline-derived CDR1 and CDR2 are LNHDA and SQIVND (reference sequence). The CDR3: CASSNGAITEAFF. As DNA, the CDR3 is TGTGCCAGTAGTAATGGGGCGATCACTGAAGCTTTCTTT. Full variable domain (outside the CDR3, taken from reference TRBV19 and TRBJ1-1): DGGITQSPKYLFRKEGQNVTLSCEQNLNHDAMYWYRQDPGQGLRLIYYSQIVNDFQKGDIAEGYSVSREKKESFPLTVTSAQKNPTAFYLCASSNGAITEAFFGQGTRLTVV.

This clone was seen a few times. V gene TRBV27 combines with J gene TRBJ2-1; perhaps TRBD2 as D (5 bases). Germline CDR1 and CDR2: MNHEY and SMNVEV (reference sequence). The CDR3 totals 14 residues. Trimming took 4 bases from V and 1 from J, leaving 8 bases between them. The CDR3 sequence is CASSSRDSYNEQFF. The CDR3, as DNA: TGTGCCAGCAGTTCGAGGGATTCCTACAATGAGCAGTTCTTC.

This rearrangement joins TRBV2 to TRBJ2-7; TRBD1 matches 12 bases. The CDR3 totals 15 residues. In germline, CDR1 is SNHLY, CDR2 FYNNEI. J lost 4 bases, V lost 4 bases, and 5 bases had no gene match. CDR3 nucleotides: TGTGCCAGCAGTGGGGACAGGGGGCCAGGTTACGAGCAGTACTTC. This gives the protein CASSGDRGPGYEQYF.

This clone was picked up a small number of times. The chain couples TRBV15 to TRBJ1-2, with D possibly being TRBD1 (6 bases). This CDR3 has 13 amino acids. Deletions cut 3 bases from V and 8 bases from J, with 13 bases between. Germline V CDR1 and CDR2: LNHNV, YYDKDF (reference sequence). The CDR3 DNA sequence: TGTGCCACCAGCAGTCGACAGGCCGGAGGCTACACCTTC. This encodes CATSSRQAGGYTF.

The V call is TRBV5-1, the J call TRBJ1-5; TRBD1 might be the D (5 bases). CDR3 length equals 15 residues. Germline CDR1 reads SGHRS; CDR2 reads YFSETQ. The V end lost 0 bases, the J end lost 2 bases, and 9 bases lay between the germline ends. Here the CDR3 reads CASSLGQPGNQPQHF. DNA of the CDR3: TGCGCCAGCAGCTTGGGACAGCCCGGCAATCAGCCCCAGCATTTT.

The V and J genes are TRBV5-1 and TRBJ1-2; 9 bases fit TRBD1. V gave up 1 base and J gave up 4 bases; unmatched junction bases: 8. Germline V lookup: CDR1 SGHRS, CDR2 YFSETQ. This CDR3 region has 16 residues. The DNA for the CDR3 is TGCGCCAGCAGCTTGAGCGGGACAGGGTCGGTCTATGGCTACACCTTC. It yields the protein CASSLSGTGSVYGYTF.

V usage is TRBV10-3 and J usage is TRBJ2-5, with 9 bases fitting TRBD1. The CDR3 consists of 14 residues. V dropped 5 bases and J dropped 4; count of bases not matched to a gene: 5. Germline CDR1 and CDR2: ENHRY and SYGVKD. The CDR3: CAISLDRGGETQYF. The DNA for the CDR3 is TGTGCCATCAGTCTGGACAGGGGTGGAGAGACCCAGTACTTC.

The chain uses TRBV4-3 and TRBJ1-3; 9 bases match TRBD1. The CDR3 is 18 amino acids. Looked up from germline, CDR1 is LGHNA and CDR2 is YSLEER. Unmatched junction bases numbered 11, after V lost 1 base and J lost 4 bases. In DNA form, the CDR3 reads TGCGCCAGCAGCCAAGTATGGGGCTACAGGGGGCCAGGAAACACCATATATTTT. This gives the protein CASSQVWGYRGPGNTIYF.

This rearrangement joins TRBV7-9 to TRBJ1-2; perhaps TRBD1 as D (5 bases). The CDR3 is 15 residues long. Deletions cut 5 bases from V and 8 bases from J, with 21 bases between. Germline V gene data show CDR1 as SEHNR and CDR2 as FQNEAQ (reference sequence). CDR3 sequence (DNA): TGTGCCAGCAGCGCCACTACCGGGACTGACGTCGGCTACACCTTC. Its protein product is CASSATTGTDVGYTF.

V and J are TRBV19 and TRBJ2-1; 7 nucleotides agree with TRBD2. V dropped 1 base and J dropped 7; count of bases not matched to a gene: 13. The germline gives CDR1 LNHDA, CDR2 SQIVND (reference sequence). This CDR3 spans 17 amino acids. CDR3 nucleotide sequence: TGTGCCAGTAGTATAGTCCGGGGCGGGAGTTCGGGTAATGAGCAGTTCTTC. Its translation is CASSIVRGGSSGNEQFF.

The rearrangement joins TRBV4-3 to TRBJ1-4; tentatively, D is TRBD1 (5 bases). Germline V lookup: CDR1 LGHNA, CDR2 YSLEER. Trimming took off 1 base at V and 8 bases at J, with 11 bases between the two ends. CDR3 length: 14 residues. In DNA, the CDR3 is TGCGCCAGCAGCCAAGGGGACTCTGAGGAAAAACTGTTTTTT. Encoded protein: CASSQGDSEEKLFF.

The V gene is TRBV21-1, the J gene TRBJ2-5; TRBD1, the table's D call, was not compared with the DNA. TRBV21-1 is given as a pseudogene. The length of the CDR3 is 17 residues. The CDR3 loop reads CASSQSSRDSTQETQYF. The CDR3 nucleotides are TGTGCCAGCAGCCAAAGTTCTCGGGACAGCACCCAAGAGACCCAGTACTTC.

This clone was observed a few times. The rearrangement joins TRBV12-5 to TRBJ1-5, with D possibly TRBD1 on 6 matching bases. The V gene's germline CDR1 is LGHNT and CDR2 FRNRAP. The V and J ends lost 6 bases and 0 bases respectively, with 12 bases between them. This CDR3 comprises 15 residues. CDR3 in amino acids: CASGPPGHSNQPQHF. CDR3 in DNA: TGTGCTAGTGGACCGCCGGGACATAGCAATCAGCCCCAGCATTTT.

The CDR3 here is CASSLAGYTYEQYF. DNA of the CDR3: TGTGCCAGCAGTTTGGCAGGGTATACCTACGAGCAGTACTTC. The chain joins TRBV28 to TRBJ2-7; D may be TRBD1 (5 bases). CDR3 size: 14 residues. Trimming stripped 3 bases from V and 2 bases from J, with 11 bases between. The germline V gene encodes CDR1 MDHEN and CDR2 SYDVKM.

The CDR3, as DNA: TGCGCCAGCAGGGGGCCCGGGGAGCTGTTTTTT. Translation gives CASRGPGELFF. The rearrangement uses TRBV5-1 and TRBJ2-2; the D gene is possibly TRBD1 (5 bases). Trimming cost V 5 bases and J 6 bases, with 5 bases left between them. This CDR3 has 11 residues. Germline CDR1 and CDR2: SGHRS and YFSETQ.

CDR3 protein: CASSRSSGGLSFSYNEQFF. The CDR3 DNA reads TGCGCCAGCAGCCGCAGTAGCGGGGGCCTTAGCTTCTCCTACAATGAGCAGTTCTTC. This chain connects TRBV4-3 to TRBJ2-1, with 9 bases aligning to TRBD2. Germline-derived CDR1 and CDR2 are LGHNA and YSLEER. V lost 4 bases, J lost 0 bases, and 13 bases stayed unmatched. The CDR3 runs 19 residues.

The rearrangement joins TRBV28 to TRBJ1-4; 7 bases are shared with TRBD1. The CDR3 sequence is 18 residues long. After removal of 5 bases from V and 0 bases from J, the junction contained 12 bases not matched to a gene. Germline loops: CDR1 MDHEN, CDR2 SYDVKM. The DNA of the CDR3 is TGTGCCAGCAGTCCACCTCCACAGGGGACCGCAACTAATGAAAAACTGTTTTTT. The encoded protein is CASSPPPQGTATNEKLFF.

The J gene is TRBJ2-1, the V gene TRBV10-3; no reliable D call. Trimming left V 6 bases short and J 5 bases short, with 8 bases between. This CDR3 comprises 12 residues. Per germline, CDR1 ENHRY and CDR2 SYGVKD. The CDR3 sequence is CAISFRDNEQFF. The CDR3 nucleotides read TGTGCCATCAGCTTTCGGGACAATGAGCAGTTCTTC.

This clone was counted a single time. The rearrangement links TRBV11-3 to TRBJ2-5, with 8 bases aligning to TRBD1. The trim removed 5 bases at V and 5 bases at J, leaving 13 bases unmatched. The length of the CDR3 is 16 residues. Germline lookup yields CDR1 SGHNT and CDR2 YENEEA. CDR3 in amino acids: CASSGRTGNPSETQYF. CDR3 nucleotide sequence: TGTGCCAGCAGCGGACGGACAGGGAATCCAAGTGAGACCCAGTACTTC.